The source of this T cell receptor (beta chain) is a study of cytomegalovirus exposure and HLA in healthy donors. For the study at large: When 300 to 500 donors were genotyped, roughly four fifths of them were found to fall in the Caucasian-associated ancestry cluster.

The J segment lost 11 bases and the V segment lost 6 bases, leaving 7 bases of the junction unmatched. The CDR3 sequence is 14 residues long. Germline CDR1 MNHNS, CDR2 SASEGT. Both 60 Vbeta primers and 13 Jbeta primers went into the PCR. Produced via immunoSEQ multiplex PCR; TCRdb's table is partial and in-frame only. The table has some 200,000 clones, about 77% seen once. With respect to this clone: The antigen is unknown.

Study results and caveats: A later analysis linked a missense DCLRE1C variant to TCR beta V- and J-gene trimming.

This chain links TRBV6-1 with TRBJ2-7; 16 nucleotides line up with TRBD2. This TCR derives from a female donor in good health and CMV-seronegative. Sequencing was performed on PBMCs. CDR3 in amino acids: CASSPGLAGGQEYF. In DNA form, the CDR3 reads TGTGCCAGCAGCCCGGGACTAGCGGGAGGGCAGGAGTACTTC.